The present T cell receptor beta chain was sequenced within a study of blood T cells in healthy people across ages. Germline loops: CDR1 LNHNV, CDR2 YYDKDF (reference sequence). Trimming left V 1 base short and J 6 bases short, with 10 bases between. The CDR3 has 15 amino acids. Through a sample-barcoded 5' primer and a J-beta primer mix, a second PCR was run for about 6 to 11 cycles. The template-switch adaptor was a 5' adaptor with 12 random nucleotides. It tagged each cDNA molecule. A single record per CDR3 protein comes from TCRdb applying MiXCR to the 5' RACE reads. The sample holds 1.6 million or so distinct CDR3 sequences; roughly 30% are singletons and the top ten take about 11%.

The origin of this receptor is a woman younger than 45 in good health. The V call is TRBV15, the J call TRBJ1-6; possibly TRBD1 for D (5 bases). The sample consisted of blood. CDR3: CATSRGTGSNSPLHF. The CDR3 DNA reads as TGTGCCACCAGCAGAGGAACAGGATCTAATTCACCCCTCCACTTT.